This entry lists 24 T cell receptor beta chains sequenced from one sample in a study of cytomegalovirus exposure and HLA in healthy donors (TCRdb year 2017). Receptors were amplified or captured by the immunoSEQ multiplex PCR assay. For the multiplex PCR, a mixture combining 60 forward primers for TCR Vbeta segments and 13 reverse primers for TCR Jbeta segments was used. Imported from immuneACCESS, the table was reduced by TCRdb to in-frame sequences with V and J called. These copies leave out some clones; in studies compared against another copy, an unresolved V gene accounts for under half, and the cause of the remainder is not known. In all, the sample holds approximately 220,000 clones, and about 80% of those were seen once. Of the sample, around 2% is held by the ten largest clones. The source material was PBMCs. The receptors derive from a man aged 18 to 29 in good health and CMV-seronegative.

Sample share makes this clone medium-sized. The rearrangement uses TRBV7-8 and TRBJ1-1; 7 bases are shared with TRBD1. V gave up 1 base and J gave up 2 bases; unmatched junction bases: 4. This CDR3 has 15 residues. In germline, CDR1 is SGHVS, CDR2 FQNEAQ. The CDR3 loop is CASSLVTGVNTEAFF. The CDR3, as DNA: TGTGCCAGCAGCTTAGTTACAGGGGTTAACACTGAAGCTTTCTTT.

This clone is medium-sized in the sample. V and J are TRBV5-6 and TRBJ2-7; D is possibly TRBD1 (5 bases). The CDR3 is made up of 13 amino acids. Germline CDR1 and CDR2: SGHDT and YYEEEE. Between the trimmed V and J ends, which lost 3 bases and 4 bases, there was a span of 11 bases. The CDR3 loop reads CASSSDTQYEQYF. In nucleotides, the CDR3 is TGTGCCAGCAGCTCGGACACCCAGTACGAGCAGTACTTC.

V and J are TRBV5-1 and TRBJ2-5, with D possibly matching TRBD1 (6 bases). Between the trimmed V and J ends, which lost 4 bases and 1 base, there was a span of 11 bases. The CDR3 length is 14 residues. Germline V lookup: CDR1 SGHRS, CDR2 YFSETQ. CDR3 bases: TGCGCCAGCAGCCTACAGGGAACCCAAGAGACCCAGTACTTC. Translated: CASSLQGTQETQYF. Variable domain in full (rest from reference TRBV5-1 and TRBJ2-5): KAGVTQTPRYLIKTRGQQVTLSCSPISGHRSVSWYQQTPGQGLQFLFEYFSETQRNKGNFPGRFSGRQFSNSRSEMNVSTLELGDSALYLCASSLQGTQETQYFGPGTRLLVL.

J is TRBJ1-1 and V is TRBV6-5, with D possibly matching TRBD1 (6 bases). The germline V gene encodes CDR1 MNHEY and CDR2 SVGAGI. The CDR3 covers 16 residues. V was clipped by 2 bases and J by 7 bases, with 20 bases between them. CDR3 protein: CASSYRLWTEICEAFF. DNA of the CDR3: TGTGCCAGCAGTTACAGATTGTGGACAGAAATCTGTGAAGCTTTCTTT.

The chain combines TRBV7-8 with TRBJ2-1; 10 positions match TRBD2. V trimming: 4 bases; J trimming: 4 bases; junction bases outside the gene matches: 7. The CDR3 is made up of 16 amino acids. CDR1 is SGHVS and CDR2 is FQNEAQ in the germline V gene. DNA for the CDR3: TGTGCCAGCAGCTACGTTAGCGGGGGGCATTACAATGAGCAGTTCTTC. Translating gives CASSYVSGGHYNEQFF.

The chain employs TRBV7-9 and TRBJ1-5; D is unresolved. The CDR3 loop spans 15 amino acids. Germline CDR1 reads SEHNR; CDR2 reads FQNEAQ (reference sequence). V was pared by 1 base and J by 0 bases, with 7 bases between. Here the CDR3 reads CASSLGRNSNQPQHF. The DNA of the CDR3 is TGTGCCAGCAGCTTAGGGAGAAATAGCAATCAGCCCCAGCATTTT.

The chain employs TRBV10-2 and TRBJ2-7; TRBD2 matches 14 bases. This CDR3 comprises 16 residues. CDR1 and CDR2 (germline): WSHSY, SAAADI. V dropped 6 bases and J dropped 2; count of bases not matched to a gene: 6. The CDR3: CASRRTSGRRTYEQYF. CDR3 coding DNA: TGCGCCAGCAGGAGGACTAGCGGGAGGCGAACCTACGAGCAGTACTTC.

The chain couples TRBV9 to TRBJ2-7; 7 nucleotides match TRBD2. The trim removed 0 bases at V and 6 bases at J, leaving 9 bases unmatched. The CDR3 extends over 15 amino acids. CDR1 is SGDLS and CDR2 is YYNGEE in the germline V gene. As DNA, the CDR3 is TGTGCCAGCAGCGTAGTCGGGGTAGCGGGCCCCGAGCAGTACTTC. It translates to CASSVVGVAGPEQYF.

This chain uses TRBV10-3 with TRBJ2-5; 7 bases fit TRBD1. Losses at the gene ends were 0 bases for V and 3 bases for J; bases not matched to a gene: 10. Per germline, CDR1 ENHRY and CDR2 SYGVKD. This CDR3 has 17 amino acids. CDR3 in DNA: TGTGCCATCAGTGAGTCGAAGGGCAGGGGGTTGGAAGAGACCCAGTACTTC. Amino acid sequence: CAISESKGRGLEETQYF.

This clone was observed a few times. The chain employs TRBV14 and TRBJ1-3; D gene unclear. This CDR3 region has 14 residues. Germline V lookup: CDR1 SGHDN, CDR2 FVKESK. The germline V and J ends were trimmed by 2 bases and 3 bases, with 8 bases remaining between them. CDR3: CASSQNSFGNTIYF. Here the CDR3 DNA reads TGTGCCAGCAGCCAAAACTCTTTTGGAAACACCATATATTTT.

The V gene is TRBV4-3, the J gene TRBJ2-7; D possibly corresponds to TRBD1 (6 bases). This CDR3 contains 16 residues. Germline CDR1 is LGHNA and CDR2 is YSLEER. Trimming took 0 bases from V and 4 from J, leaving 16 bases between them. CDR3 nucleotide sequence: TGCGCCAGCAGCCAAGAGGCAGGGGATGGTGGTTACGAGCAGTACTTC. Its translation is CASSQEAGDGGYEQYF.

This chain uses TRBV7-9 with TRBJ2-7; 13 bases line up with TRBD2. V was clipped by 5 bases and J by 3 bases; unmatched bases: 4. CDR3 size: 15 residues. Per the germline V gene, CDR1 is SEHNR and CDR2 is FQNEAQ (reference sequence). In DNA form, the CDR3 reads TGTGCCAGCAGCCGTGGACTAGCGGGGGTCTACGAGCAGTACTTC. This sequence encodes CASSRGLAGVYEQYF. Filled out from reference TRBV7-9 and TRBJ2-7, the complete variable domain reads DTGVSQNPRHKITKRGQNVTFRCDPISEHNRLYWYRQTLGQGPEFLTYFQNEAQLEKSRLLSDRFSAERPKGSFSTLEIQRTEQGDSAMYLCASSRGLAGVYEQYFGPGTRLTVT.

This chain uses TRBV4-3 with TRBJ2-7, with a possible D match to TRBD1 (6 bases). The germline gives CDR1 LGHNA, CDR2 YSLEER. This CDR3 has 16 amino acids. The germline V and J ends were trimmed by 1 base and 3 bases, with 16 bases remaining between them. CDR3 in amino acids: CASSQALRGHHYEQYF. DNA of the CDR3: TGCGCCAGCAGCCAAGCCCTCCGGGGACACCACTACGAGCAGTACTTC.

The chain is built from TRBV9 and TRBJ2-3; the match to TRBD1 covers 7 bases. Unmatched junction bases numbered 13, after V lost 3 bases and J lost 6 bases. This CDR3 has 16 amino acids. Germline-derived CDR1 and CDR2 are SGDLS and YYNGEE. The CDR3 reads CASSGGTEVISDTQYF. The DNA for the CDR3 is TGTGCCAGCAGCGGAGGGACAGAAGTTATTTCGGATACGCAGTATTTT.

The chain links TRBV12-5 to TRBJ2-1; D may be TRBD2 (5 bases). The V gene's germline CDR1 is LGHNT and CDR2 FRNRAP. V lost 6 bases, J lost 6 bases, and 15 bases lay in between. There are 14 residues in the CDR3. This chain's CDR3 is CASGSPRTFNEQFF. The CDR3, as DNA: TGTGCTAGTGGCTCACCCCGGACTTTCAATGAGCAGTTCTTC.

The chain has TRBV27 and TRBJ1-1; D gene ambiguous. CDR1 and CDR2 (germline): MNHEY, SMNVEV (reference sequence). Trimming stripped 8 bases from V and 7 bases from J, with 5 bases between. The CDR3 extends over 9 amino acids. For the CDR3, the DNA is TGTGCCAGCTCCTTTGAAGCTTTCTTT. Its protein is CASSFEAFF.

The chain has TRBV29-1 and TRBJ2-7, with TRBD1 identical over 9 bases. The CDR3 contains 12 residues. The V segment lost 4 bases and the J segment 5 bases; nucleotides outside the gene matches: 3. The germline CDR1 and CDR2 sequences are SQVTM and ANQGSEA. CDR3 sequence reads: CSVGQGGDEQYF. In DNA form, the CDR3 reads TGCAGCGTTGGACAGGGGGGGGACGAGCAGTACTTC.

The chain has TRBV14 and TRBJ2-1, with D tentatively TRBD1 (6 bases). Germline assignment: CDR1 SGHDN and CDR2 FVKESK. The V and J ends lost 2 bases and 5 bases respectively, with 16 bases between them. The CDR3 totals 16 residues. In DNA, the CDR3 is TGTGCCAGCAGCCAATATACCGGGACACTAAACAATGAGCAGTTCTTC. Translation gives CASSQYTGTLNNEQFF.

V is TRBV7-9 and J is TRBJ1-2, with D possibly being TRBD1 (5 bases). The CDR3 extends over 15 amino acids. The germline CDR1 and CDR2 sequences are SEHNR and FQNEAQ (reference sequence). V was trimmed by 4 bases and J by 8 bases, leaving 20 bases between them. CDR3 loop: CASSSTMGGEDGYTF. The DNA for the CDR3 is TGTGCCAGCAGCTCTACCATGGGAGGGGAGGACGGCTACACCTTC.

The CDR3 region has the DNA TGTGCCAGCAGCTTAGCGGGGAACACCGGGGAGCTGTTTTTT. Protein sequence: CASSLAGNTGELFF. The chain carries TRBV7-3 and TRBJ2-2; weak D call: TRBD2 (5 bases). Germline CDR1 and CDR2: SGHTA and FQGTGA. V was shortened by 2 bases and J by 1 base, with 5 bases between the two germline ends. The CDR3 totals 14 residues.

The chain couples TRBV6-5 to TRBJ2-7; 10 bases line up with TRBD1. J gave up 7 bases and V 4 bases, and 10 bases lay outside the gene matches. CDR1 is MNHEY, CDR2 SVGAGI, per germline. This CDR3 is built from 15 residues. The CDR3 bases are TGTGCCAGCAGTTCGGTCGGGGGACAGGGGTGGGAGCAGTACTTC. Its translation: CASSSVGGQGWEQYF.

This chain links TRBV6-6 with TRBJ2-5; TRBD2 matches at 10 bases. Per germline, CDR1 MNHNY and CDR2 SVGAGI (reference sequence). Trimming took 2 bases from V and 5 from J; bases not matched to a gene: 2. The length of the CDR3 is 14 residues. DNA of the CDR3: TGTGCCAGCAGTTACAGCGGGAGGGGGGAGACCCAGTACTTC. Its protein product is CASSYSGRGETQYF.

This chain links TRBV29-1 with TRBJ2-7; 8 bases align to TRBD2. V gave up 7 bases and J gave up 3 bases; unmatched junction bases: 8. CDR3 length equals 13 residues. From germline, CDR1 is SQVTM and CDR2 ANQGSEA. CDR3 amino acids: CSAGGDGYYEQYF. In DNA, the CDR3 is TGCAGCGCGGGGGGGGACGGCTACTACGAGCAGTACTTC.

This rearrangement joins TRBV27 to TRBJ2-1, with TRBD1 matching 7 bases. Losses at the gene ends were 6 bases for V and 7 bases for J; bases not matched to a gene: 15. The CDR3 is made up of 16 amino acids. Germline CDR1 and CDR2: MNHEY and SMNVEV (reference sequence). CDR3 bases: TGTGCCAGCAGGCGTGAGACAGGGCTCCTTGTAAATGAGCAGTTCTTC. Translated: CASRRETGLLVNEQFF.